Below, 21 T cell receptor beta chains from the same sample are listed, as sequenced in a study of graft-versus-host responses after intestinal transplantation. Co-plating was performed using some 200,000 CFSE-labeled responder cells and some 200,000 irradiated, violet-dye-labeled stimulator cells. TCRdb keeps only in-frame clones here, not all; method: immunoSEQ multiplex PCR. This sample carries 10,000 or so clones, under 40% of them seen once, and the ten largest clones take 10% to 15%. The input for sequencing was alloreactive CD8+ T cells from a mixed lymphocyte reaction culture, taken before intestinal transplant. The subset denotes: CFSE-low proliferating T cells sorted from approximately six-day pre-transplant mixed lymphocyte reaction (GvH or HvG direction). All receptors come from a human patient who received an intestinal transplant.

This CDR3 is CASSWTSPRGEQYF. CDR3 bases: TGTGCCAGCAGCTGGACTAGCCCAAGGGGGGAGCAGTACTTC. The rearrangement uses TRBV14 and TRBJ2-7; 8 bases match TRBD2. The junction had 10 bases not matched to a gene; V was cut back by 5 bases and J by 7 bases. CDR1 is SGHDN, CDR2 FVKESK, per germline. The CDR3 has 14 residues.

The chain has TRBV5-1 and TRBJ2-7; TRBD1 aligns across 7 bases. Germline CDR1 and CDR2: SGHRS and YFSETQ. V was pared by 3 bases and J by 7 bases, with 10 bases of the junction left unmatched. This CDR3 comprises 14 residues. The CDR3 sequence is CASSSDRTAREQYF. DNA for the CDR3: TGCGCCAGCAGCTCGGACAGGACGGCGAGGGAGCAGTACTTC.

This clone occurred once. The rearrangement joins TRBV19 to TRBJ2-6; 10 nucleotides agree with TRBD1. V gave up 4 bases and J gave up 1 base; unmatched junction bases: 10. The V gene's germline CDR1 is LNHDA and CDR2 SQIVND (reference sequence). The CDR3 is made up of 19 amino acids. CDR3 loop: CASSTPFRDRGSGANVLTF. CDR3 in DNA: TGTGCCAGTAGTACCCCGTTTCGGGACAGGGGTTCTGGGGCCAACGTCCTGACTTTC.

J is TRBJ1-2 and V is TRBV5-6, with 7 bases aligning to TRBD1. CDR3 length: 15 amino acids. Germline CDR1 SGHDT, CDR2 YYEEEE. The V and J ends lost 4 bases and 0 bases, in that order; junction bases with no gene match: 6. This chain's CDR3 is CASSPSTGANYGYTF. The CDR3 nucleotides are TGTGCCAGCAGCCCCTCCACAGGGGCTAACTATGGCTACACCTTC.

CDR3: CATSRSSGGFRETQYF. The DNA of the CDR3 is TGTGCCACCAGCAGGTCTAGCGGGGGGTTTCGAGAGACCCAGTACTTC. The chain recombines TRBV15 with TRBJ2-5, with 11 bases fitting TRBD2. V trimming: 3 bases; J trimming: 4 bases; junction bases outside the gene matches: 7. The germline gives CDR1 LNHNV, CDR2 YYDKDF (reference sequence). The CDR3 is made up of 16 amino acids.

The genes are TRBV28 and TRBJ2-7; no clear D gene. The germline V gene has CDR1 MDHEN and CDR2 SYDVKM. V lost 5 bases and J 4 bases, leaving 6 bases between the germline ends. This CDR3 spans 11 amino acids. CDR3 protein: CASSHNYEQYF. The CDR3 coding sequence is TGTGCCAGCAGTCACAATTACGAGCAGTACTTC.

CDR3 sequence reads: CASSLVSDRAYGYTF. CDR3 DNA: TGTGCCAGCAGCTTAGTCTCGGACAGGGCATATGGCTACACCTTC. This chain uses TRBV7-9 with TRBJ1-2; 8 positions match TRBD1. Germline values: CDR1 SEHNR, CDR2 FQNEAQ (reference sequence). This CDR3 has 15 residues. J was trimmed by 5 bases and V by 1 base; bases with no gene match: 6.

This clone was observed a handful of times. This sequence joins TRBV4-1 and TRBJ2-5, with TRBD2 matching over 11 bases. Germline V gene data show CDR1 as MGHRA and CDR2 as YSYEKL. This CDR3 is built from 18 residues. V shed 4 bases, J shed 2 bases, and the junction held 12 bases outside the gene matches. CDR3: CASSPRLAGYPLQETQYF. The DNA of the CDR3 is TGCGCCAGCAGCCCCCGACTAGCGGGATACCCTTTGCAAGAGACCCAGTACTTC.

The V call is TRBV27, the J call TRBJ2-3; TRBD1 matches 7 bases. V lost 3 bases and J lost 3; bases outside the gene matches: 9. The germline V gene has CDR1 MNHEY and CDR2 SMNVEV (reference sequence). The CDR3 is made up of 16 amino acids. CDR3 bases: TGTGCCAGCAGTTTTACTGGATTCAGGGGGACAGATACGCAGTATTTT. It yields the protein CASSFTGFRGTDTQYF.

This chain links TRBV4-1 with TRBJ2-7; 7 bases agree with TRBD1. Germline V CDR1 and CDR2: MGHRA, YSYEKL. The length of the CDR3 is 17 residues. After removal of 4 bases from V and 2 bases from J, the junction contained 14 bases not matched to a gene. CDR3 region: CASSLIPLTGHPYEQYF. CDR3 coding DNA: TGCGCCAGCAGCCTCATACCCTTGACAGGGCATCCCTACGAGCAGTACTTC.

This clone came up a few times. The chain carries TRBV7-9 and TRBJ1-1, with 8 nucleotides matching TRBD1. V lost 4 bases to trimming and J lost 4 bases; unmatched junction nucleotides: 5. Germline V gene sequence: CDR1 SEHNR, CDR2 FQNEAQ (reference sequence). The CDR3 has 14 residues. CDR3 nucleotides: TGTGCCAGCAGCTCTTCTACAGGGGGCACTGAAGCTTTCTTT. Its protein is CASSSSTGGTEAFF. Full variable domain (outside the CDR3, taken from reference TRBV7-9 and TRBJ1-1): DTGVSQNPRHKITKRGQNVTFRCDPISEHNRLYWYRQTLGQGPEFLTYFQNEAQLEKSRLLSDRFSAERPKGSFSTLEIQRTEQGDSAMYLCASSSSTGGTEAFFGQGTRLTVV.

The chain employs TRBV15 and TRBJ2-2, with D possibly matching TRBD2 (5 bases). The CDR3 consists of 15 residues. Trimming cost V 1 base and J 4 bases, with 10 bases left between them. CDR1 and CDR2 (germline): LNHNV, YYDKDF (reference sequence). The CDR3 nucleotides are TGTGCCACCAGCAGAGTTAGAGAGGGCACCGGGGAGCTGTTTTTT. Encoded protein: CATSRVREGTGELFF.

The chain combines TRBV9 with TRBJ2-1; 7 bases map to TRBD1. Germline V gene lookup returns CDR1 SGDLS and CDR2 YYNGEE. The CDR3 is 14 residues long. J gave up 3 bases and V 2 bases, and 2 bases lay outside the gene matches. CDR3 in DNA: TGTGCCAGCAGCGTTACAGGGGACTACAATGAGCAGTTCTTC. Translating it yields CASSVTGDYNEQFF.

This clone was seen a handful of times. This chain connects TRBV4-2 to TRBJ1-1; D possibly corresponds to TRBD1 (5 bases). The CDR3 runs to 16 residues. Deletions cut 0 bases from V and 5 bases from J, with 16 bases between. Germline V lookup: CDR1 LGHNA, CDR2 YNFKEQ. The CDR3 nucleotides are TGTGCCAGCAGCCAAGATTGGGACGGGGGAGGGACTGAAGCTTTCTTT. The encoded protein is CASSQDWDGGGTEAFF.

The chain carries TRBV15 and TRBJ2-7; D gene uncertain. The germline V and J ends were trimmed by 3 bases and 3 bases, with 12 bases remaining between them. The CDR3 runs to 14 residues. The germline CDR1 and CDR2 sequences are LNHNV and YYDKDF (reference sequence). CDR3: CATSSERLSYEQYF. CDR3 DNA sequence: TGTGCCACCAGCAGCGAGCGACTTAGCTACGAGCAGTACTTC.

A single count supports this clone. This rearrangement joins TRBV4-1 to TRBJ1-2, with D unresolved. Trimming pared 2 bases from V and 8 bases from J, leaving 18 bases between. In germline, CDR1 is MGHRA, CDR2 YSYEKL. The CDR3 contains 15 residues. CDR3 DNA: TGCGCCAGCAGCCAACTAGCCGGGCCGGATACCGGCTACACCTTC. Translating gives CASSQLAGPDTGYTF.

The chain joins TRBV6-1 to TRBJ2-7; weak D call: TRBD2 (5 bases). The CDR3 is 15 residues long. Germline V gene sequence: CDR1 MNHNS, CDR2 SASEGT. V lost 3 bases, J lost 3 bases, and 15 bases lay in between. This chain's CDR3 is CASSDGVSAIYEQYF. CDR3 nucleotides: TGTGCCAGCAGTGATGGGGTTAGCGCCATCTACGAGCAGTACTTC.

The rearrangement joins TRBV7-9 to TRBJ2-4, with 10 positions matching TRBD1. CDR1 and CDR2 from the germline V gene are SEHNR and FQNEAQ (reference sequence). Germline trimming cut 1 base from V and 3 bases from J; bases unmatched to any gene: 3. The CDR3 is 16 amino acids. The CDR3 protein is CASSLVGQGLKNIQYF. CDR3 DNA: TGTGCCAGCAGCTTAGTGGGACAGGGGCTCAAAAACATTCAGTACTTC.

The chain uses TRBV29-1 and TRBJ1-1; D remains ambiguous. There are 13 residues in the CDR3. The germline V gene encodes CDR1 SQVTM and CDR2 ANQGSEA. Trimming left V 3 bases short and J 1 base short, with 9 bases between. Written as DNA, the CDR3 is TGCAGCGTTGATGAGGAGGGGAACACTGAAGCTTTCTTT. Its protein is CSVDEEGNTEAFF.

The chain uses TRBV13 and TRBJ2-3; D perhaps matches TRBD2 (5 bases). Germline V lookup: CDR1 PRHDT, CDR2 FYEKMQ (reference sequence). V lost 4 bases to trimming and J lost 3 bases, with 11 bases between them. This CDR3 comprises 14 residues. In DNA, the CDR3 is TGTGCCAGCAGCTCGGGCGGGCCAACAGATACGCAGTATTTT. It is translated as CASSSGGPTDTQYF.

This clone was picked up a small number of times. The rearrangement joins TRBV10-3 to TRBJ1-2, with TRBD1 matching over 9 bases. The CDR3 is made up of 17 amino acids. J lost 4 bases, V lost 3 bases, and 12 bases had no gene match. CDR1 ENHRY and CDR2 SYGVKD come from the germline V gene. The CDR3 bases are TGTGCCATCAGTGAAGGTGGAGGGACAGGGCCTAGCTATGGCTACACCTTC. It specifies CAISEGGGTGPSYGYTF.